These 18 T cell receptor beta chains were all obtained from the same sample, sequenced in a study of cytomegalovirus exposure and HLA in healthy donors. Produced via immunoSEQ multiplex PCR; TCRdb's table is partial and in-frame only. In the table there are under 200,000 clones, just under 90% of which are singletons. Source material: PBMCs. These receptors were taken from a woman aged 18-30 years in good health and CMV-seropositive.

The CDR3 protein is CASSLDVAPDTQYF. DNA for the CDR3: TGTGCCAGCAGCTTAGATGTAGCTCCAGATACGCAGTATTTT. The chain employs TRBV11-3 and TRBJ2-3; D is unresolved. Germline CDR1 and CDR2: SGHNT and YENEEA. The V end was cut by 0 bases, the J end by 4 bases, with 8 bases between. The CDR3 spans 14 residues.

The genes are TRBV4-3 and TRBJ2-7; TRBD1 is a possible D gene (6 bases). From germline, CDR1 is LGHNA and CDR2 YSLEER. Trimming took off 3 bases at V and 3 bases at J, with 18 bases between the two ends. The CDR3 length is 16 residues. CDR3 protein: CASSQGLADRFYEQYF. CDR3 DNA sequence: TGCGCCAGCAGCCAGGGATTAGCAGACAGGTTCTACGAGCAGTACTTC.

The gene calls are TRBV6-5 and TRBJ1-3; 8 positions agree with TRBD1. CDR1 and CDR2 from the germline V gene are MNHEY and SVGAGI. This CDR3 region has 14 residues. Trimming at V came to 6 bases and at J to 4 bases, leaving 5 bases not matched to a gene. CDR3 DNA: TGTGCCAGCAGGGTTAACAGGGGGGGAAACACCATATATTTT. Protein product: CASRVNRGGNTIYF.

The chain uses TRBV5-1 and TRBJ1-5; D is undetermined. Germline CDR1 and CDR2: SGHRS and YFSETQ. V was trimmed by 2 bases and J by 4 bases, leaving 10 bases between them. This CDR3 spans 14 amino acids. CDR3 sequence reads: CASSLGEWNQPQHF. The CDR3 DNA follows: TGCGCCAGCAGCTTAGGAGAATGGAATCAGCCCCAGCATTTT.

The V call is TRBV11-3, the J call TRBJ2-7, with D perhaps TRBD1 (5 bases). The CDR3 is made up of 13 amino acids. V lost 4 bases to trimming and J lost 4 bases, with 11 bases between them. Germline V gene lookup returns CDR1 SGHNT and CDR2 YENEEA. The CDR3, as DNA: TGTGCCAGCAGCTCCCACGACAGTTACGAGCAGTACTTC. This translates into CASSSHDSYEQYF.

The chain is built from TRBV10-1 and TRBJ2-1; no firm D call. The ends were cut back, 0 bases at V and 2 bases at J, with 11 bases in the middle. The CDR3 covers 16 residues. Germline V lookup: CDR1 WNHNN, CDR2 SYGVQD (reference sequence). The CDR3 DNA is TGCGCCAGCAGTGAGTCTCAGCGACGAGCCTACAATGAGCAGTTCTTC. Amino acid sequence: CASSESQRRAYNEQFF.

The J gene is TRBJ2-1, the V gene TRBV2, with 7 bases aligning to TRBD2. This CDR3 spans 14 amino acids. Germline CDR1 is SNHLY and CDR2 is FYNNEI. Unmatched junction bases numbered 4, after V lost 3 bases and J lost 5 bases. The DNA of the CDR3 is TGTGCCAGCAGTGAGTTGCTAGCGGACAATGAGCAGTTCTTC. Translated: CASSELLADNEQFF.

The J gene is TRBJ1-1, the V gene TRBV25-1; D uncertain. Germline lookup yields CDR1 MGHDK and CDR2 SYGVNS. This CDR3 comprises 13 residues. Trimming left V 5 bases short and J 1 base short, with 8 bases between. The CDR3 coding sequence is TGTGCCAGCAGTAACACACCGAACACTGAAGCTTTCTTT. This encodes CASSNTPNTEAFF.

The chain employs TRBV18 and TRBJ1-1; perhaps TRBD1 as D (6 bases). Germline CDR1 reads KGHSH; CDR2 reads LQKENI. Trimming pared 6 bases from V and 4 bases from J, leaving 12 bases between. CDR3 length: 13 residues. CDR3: CASSAQGSTEAFF. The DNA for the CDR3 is TGTGCCAGCTCGGCACAGGGTAGCACTGAAGCTTTCTTT.

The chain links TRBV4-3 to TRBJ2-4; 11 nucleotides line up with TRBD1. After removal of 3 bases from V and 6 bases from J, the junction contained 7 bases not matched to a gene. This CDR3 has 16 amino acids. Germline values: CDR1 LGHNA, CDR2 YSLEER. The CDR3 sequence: CASSQASGTGGNIQYF. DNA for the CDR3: TGCGCCAGCAGCCAGGCGTCCGGGACAGGGGGAAACATTCAGTACTTC.

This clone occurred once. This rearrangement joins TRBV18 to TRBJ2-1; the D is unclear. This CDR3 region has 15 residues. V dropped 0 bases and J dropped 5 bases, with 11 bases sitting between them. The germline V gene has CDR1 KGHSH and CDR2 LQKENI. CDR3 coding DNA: TGTGCCAGCTCACCACCGATGCGCGTTAACAATGAGCAGTTCTTC. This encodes CASSPPMRVNNEQFF.

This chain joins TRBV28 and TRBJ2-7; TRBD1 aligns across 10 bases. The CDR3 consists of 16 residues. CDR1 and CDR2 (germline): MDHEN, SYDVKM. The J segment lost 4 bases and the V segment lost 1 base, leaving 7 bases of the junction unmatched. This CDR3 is CASSLSMTGGGYEQYF. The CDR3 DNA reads TGTGCCAGCAGTTTATCCATGACAGGGGGCGGTTACGAGCAGTACTTC.

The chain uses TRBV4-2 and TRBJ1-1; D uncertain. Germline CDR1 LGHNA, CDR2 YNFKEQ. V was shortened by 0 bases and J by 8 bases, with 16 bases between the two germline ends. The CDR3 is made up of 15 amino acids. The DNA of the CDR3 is TGTGCCAGCAGCCAAGATCGGGGAATTGGATACGAAGCTTTCTTT. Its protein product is CASSQDRGIGYEAFF.

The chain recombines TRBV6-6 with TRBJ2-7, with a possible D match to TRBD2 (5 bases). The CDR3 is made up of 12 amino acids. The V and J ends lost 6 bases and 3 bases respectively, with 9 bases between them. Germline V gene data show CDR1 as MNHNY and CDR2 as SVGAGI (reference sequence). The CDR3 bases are TGTGCCAGCAGACTAGGAGACTACGAGCAGTACTTC. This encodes CASRLGDYEQYF.

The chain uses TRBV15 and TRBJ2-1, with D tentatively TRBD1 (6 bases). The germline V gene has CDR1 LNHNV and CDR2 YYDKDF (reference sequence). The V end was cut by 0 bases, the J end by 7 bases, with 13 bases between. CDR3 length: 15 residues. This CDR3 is CATSRDLDSSNEQFF. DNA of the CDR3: TGTGCCACCAGCAGAGATCTGGACAGTAGTAATGAGCAGTTCTTC.

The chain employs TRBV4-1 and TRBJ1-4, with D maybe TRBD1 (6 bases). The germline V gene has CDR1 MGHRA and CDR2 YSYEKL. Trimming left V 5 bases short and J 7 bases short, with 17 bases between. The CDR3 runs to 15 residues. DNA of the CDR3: TGCGCCAGCAGCTCTGTACAGGGAATGGGTGAAAAACTGTTTTTT. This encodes CASSSVQGMGEKLFF.

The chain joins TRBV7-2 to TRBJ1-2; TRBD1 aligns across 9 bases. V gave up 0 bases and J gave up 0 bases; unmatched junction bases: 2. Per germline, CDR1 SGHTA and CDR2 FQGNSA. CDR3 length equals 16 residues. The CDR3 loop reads CASSLAGTGTNYGYTF. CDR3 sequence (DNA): TGTGCCAGCAGCTTAGCCGGGACAGGGACTAACTATGGCTACACCTTC.

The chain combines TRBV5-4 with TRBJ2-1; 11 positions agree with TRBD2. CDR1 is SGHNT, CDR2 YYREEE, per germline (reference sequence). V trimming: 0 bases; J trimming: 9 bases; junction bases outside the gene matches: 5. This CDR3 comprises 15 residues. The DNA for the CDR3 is TGTGCCAGCAGCTTGGTTCTAGCGGGAGGCTTTGAGCAGTTCTTC. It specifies CASSLVLAGGFEQFF.